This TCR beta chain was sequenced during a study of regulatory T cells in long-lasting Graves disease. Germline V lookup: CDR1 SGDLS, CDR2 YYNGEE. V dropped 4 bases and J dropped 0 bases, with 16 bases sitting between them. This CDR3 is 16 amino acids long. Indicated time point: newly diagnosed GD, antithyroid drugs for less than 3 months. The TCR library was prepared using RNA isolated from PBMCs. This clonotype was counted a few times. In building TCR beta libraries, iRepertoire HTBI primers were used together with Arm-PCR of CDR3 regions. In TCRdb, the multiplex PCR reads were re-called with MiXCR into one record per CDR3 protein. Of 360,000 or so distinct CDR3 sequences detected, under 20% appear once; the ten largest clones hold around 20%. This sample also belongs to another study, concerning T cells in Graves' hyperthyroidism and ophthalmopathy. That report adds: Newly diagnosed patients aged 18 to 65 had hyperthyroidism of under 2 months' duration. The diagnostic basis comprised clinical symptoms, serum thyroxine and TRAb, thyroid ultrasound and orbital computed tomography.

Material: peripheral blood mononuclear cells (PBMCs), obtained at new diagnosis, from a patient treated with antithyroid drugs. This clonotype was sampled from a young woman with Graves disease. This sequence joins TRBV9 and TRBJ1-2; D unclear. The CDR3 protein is CASSPRLTPANYGYTF. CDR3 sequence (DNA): TGTGCCAGCAGCCCCCGCCTTACCCCAGCTAACTATGGCTACACCTTC.